Reported below is one TCR beta chain. This entry comes from a study of T cell changes during pregnancy in multiple sclerosis. Method: immunoSEQ multiplex PCR; TCRdb's copy keeps in-frame clones and lacks some. The sample comprises approximately 40,000 clones, approximately 90% of which are singletons, and roughly 0.72% rests with the top ten. The sequences come from CD4+ T cells from peripheral blood mononuclear cells, collected before pregnancy. The receptor was isolated from a female donor with multiple sclerosis, enrolled in a pregnancy study.

CDR3 DNA: TGTGCCAGTGGCCCCGCGCCCCAGCATTTT. It translates to CASGPAPQHF. The chain has TRBV6-5 and TRBJ1-5; no clear D gene. V lost 9 bases to trimming and J lost 9 bases, with 9 bases between them. The CDR3 spans 10 residues. Germline loops: CDR1 MNHEY, CDR2 SVGAGI.